One T cell receptor beta chain is described in this entry. These data belong to a study of blood T cell repertoires in COVID-19. Profiled with immunoSEQ multiplex PCR; TCRdb holds only in-frame clones, not every one. The repertoire holds 90,000 to 130,000 clones, with roughly nine tenths as singletons. CDR3 size: 13 residues. V dropped 9 bases and J dropped 5 bases, with 16 bases sitting between them. Germline CDR1 is LNHDA and CDR2 is SQIVND (reference sequence). This receptor was obtained from a middle-aged man with acute or convalescent COVID-19. The chain uses TRBV19 and TRBJ2-5; D perhaps matches TRBD2 (5 bases). Sample: peripheral blood. CDR3 DNA: TGTGCCAGCGGGGATTCGACCTCCGAGACCCAGTACTTC. This translates into CASGDSTSETQYF. The full variable domain, completed using reference TRBV19 and TRBJ2-5, is DGGITQSPKYLFRKEGQNVTLSCEQNLNHDAMYWYRQDPGQGLRLIYYSQIVNDFQKGDIAEGYSVSREKKESFPLTVTSAQKNPTAFYLCASGDSTSETQYFGPGTRLLVL.